This TCR beta chain derives from a study of blood T cells in healthy people across ages (dated by TCRdb to 2013 to 2016). Notes on the research overall: In model experiments, roughly one uniquely barcoded TCR beta cDNA molecule per two T cells was captured by template switching. Four age groups were formed from the donors: young (average approximately 15 years), middle-aged (around 41), aged (roughly 56) and long-lived (82). To track age-related changes in TCR beta repertoire diversity, the study relied on deep sequencing normalized with unique cDNA molecular identifiers. Two additional independent replicas of 1 million unique cDNA reads from the same blood draw were analyzed for two donors (one aged 18 to 30 and one aged 80 or older). To avoid experimental bias, donors of different ages were spread randomly across the sequencing lanes.

Donors were roughly 40 systemically healthy Caucasian individuals from Russia aged roughly 6 to 90 years. Ten milliliters of peripheral blood were drawn from each donor into EDTA-treated Vacutainer tubes. Ficoll-Paque density-gradient centrifugation was used to isolate PBMCs, with at least 7 million per sample. Total RNA was extracted from PBMCs with Trizol reagent, with at least 5.5 micrograms obtained per sample. The percentages of naive CD45RAhigh/CD27high T cells were determined by flow cytometry on a PBMC aliquot from every donor. Study-level results and caveats: Because profiling used bulk unsorted PBMCs, naive and antigen-experienced compartments could not be compared conclusively. Donor CMV infection status was unknown, potentially confounding age-related changes in expanded clonotypes. A strong correlation was found between observed TCR beta diversity and the percentage of naive T cells measured by flow cytometry. The long-lived group showed more naive CD4+ T cells, fewer expanded clones and increased TCR diversity than the aged group, suggesting age selection. Estimates of total diversity based on one million sequenced T cells were regarded as lower bounds and as underestimates. Observed TCR beta diversity per million T cells fell roughly linearly with age, and a significant reduction was already apparent by age around 44.

The CDR3 has 16 amino acids, counting both end residues. Only the CDR3 part of the read is kept: 48 bases, read in frame from the first base. CDR1 and CDR2 are drawn from the germline V gene: LGHNA, YSLEER. Trimming removed 1 base from V and 5 bases from J, leaving 15 bases between the germline ends. In regard to this clonotype: The specificity of this receptor is unknown. A read error is possible here, since a much larger clone lies one base away. The CDR3 ends on some other residue instead of the conserved phenylalanine or tryptophan, so this is likely a read error.

The protocol used for the library was 5' RACE. Sequencing was carried out with an Illumina HiSeq 2500. The second PCR ran for about 6 to 12 cycles and used a J-beta primer mix along with a sample-barcoded 5' primer. A template-switch 5' adaptor carrying 12 random nucleotides introduced a unique molecular identifier onto each TCR beta cDNA molecule. Each sample yielded at least 2.5 million CDR3-containing paired-end reads. The Mint cDNA synthesis kit, primed by a TRBC-specific oligonucleotide, was used to synthesize first-strand cDNA from all RNA. Following uracil-DNA glycosylase treatment, a first 18-cycle PCR with universal primers M1SS and BC2_uni_R was performed on all cDNA. The published analysis was carried out like this. For normalization, 1 million high-quality reads were randomly selected from each sample, with every read carrying a distinct molecular identifier. Reads sharing molecular identifiers were discarded rather than binned into consensus sequences. CDR3 identification, clonotype clustering and error correction used MiTCR with a Q25 quality threshold and the strictest error-elimination algorithm. A nonparametric unseen species model using Euler transformation provided a lower-bound estimate of total TCR beta diversity. The public reads were reprocessed in TCRdb via fastp at Q25 and MiXCR, keeping in-frame beta chains. Merged by CDR3 protein, the rows form single entries marked with the most common genes and DNA. TCRdb's processing, not the authors', yielded these V and J calls. The table for this sample lists approximately 700,000 distinct CDR3 sequences; around 32% of them were counted only once. Over 15% of the sample is in the top ten clones.

Here the chain combines TRBV4-3 and TRBJ2-1, with a tentative D gene TRBD2 over 6 matching bases. This clonotype was obtained from a woman over 75 in good health. Donor details come from another sample of the same person, matched by shared clones. Specimen: blood. The encoded CDR3 is CASSQVSGGVDNEQFI. Read as DNA, the sequence is TGCGCCAGCAGCCAAGTATCGGGCGGGGTAGACAATGAGCAGTTCATC.